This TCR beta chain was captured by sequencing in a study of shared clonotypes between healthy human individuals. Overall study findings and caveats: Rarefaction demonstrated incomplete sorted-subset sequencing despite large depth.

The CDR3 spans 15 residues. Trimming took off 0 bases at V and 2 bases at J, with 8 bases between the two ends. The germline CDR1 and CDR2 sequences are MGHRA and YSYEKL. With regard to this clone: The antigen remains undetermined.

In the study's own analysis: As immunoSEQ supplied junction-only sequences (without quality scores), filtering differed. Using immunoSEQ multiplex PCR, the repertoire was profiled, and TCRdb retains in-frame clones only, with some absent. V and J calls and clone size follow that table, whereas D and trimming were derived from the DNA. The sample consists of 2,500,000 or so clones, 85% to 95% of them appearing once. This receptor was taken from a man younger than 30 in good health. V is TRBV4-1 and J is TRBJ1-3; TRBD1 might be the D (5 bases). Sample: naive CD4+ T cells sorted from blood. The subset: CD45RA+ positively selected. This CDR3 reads CASSQEGGAGNTIYF. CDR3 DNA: TGCGCCAGCAGCCAAGAGGGGGGAGCTGGAAACACCATATATTTT.